The 32 T cell receptor beta chains given below trace back to one sample, sequenced in a study of T cell changes during pregnancy in multiple sclerosis. Some clones are missing from TCRdb's copy, which holds only in-frame ones; the method was immunoSEQ multiplex PCR. The sample contains approximately 65,000 clones, about 90% of which appear only once. The sequences come from CD4+ T cells from peripheral blood mononuclear cells, collected in the first trimester of pregnancy. The receptors were sampled from a female donor with multiple sclerosis, enrolled in a pregnancy study.

The chain couples TRBV6-1 to TRBJ1-2, with 8 bases that match TRBD1. Germline loops: CDR1 MNHNS, CDR2 SASEGT. There are 13 residues in the CDR3. V was clipped by 4 bases and J by 6 bases; unmatched bases: 4. CDR3 in amino acids: CASSAGTGNGYTF. The CDR3 region has the DNA TGTGCCAGCAGTGCCGGGACAGGCAATGGCTACACCTTC.

V and J are TRBV2 and TRBJ1-3; a weak D match, TRBD1 (6 bases). Germline V lookup: CDR1 SNHLY, CDR2 FYNNEI. Deletions cut 9 bases from V and 0 bases from J, with 12 bases between. CDR3 length equals 14 residues. The CDR3 loop is CASRTATSGNTIYF. CDR3 DNA: TGTGCCAGTCGGACAGCTACCTCTGGAAACACCATATATTTT.

V is TRBV7-2 and J is TRBJ1-1, with D tentatively TRBD1 (6 bases). The V end lost 4 bases, the J end lost 5 bases, and 20 bases lay between the germline ends. This CDR3 is 16 amino acids long. CDR1 is SGHTA, CDR2 FQGNSA, per germline. CDR3: CASSSNKQGRGTEAFF. The CDR3 DNA reads as TGTGCCAGCAGCTCCAATAAACAGGGTCGAGGGACTGAAGCTTTCTTT.

This rearrangement joins TRBV4-1 to TRBJ1-2; D is undetermined. Per germline, CDR1 MGHRA and CDR2 YSYEKL. V lost 4 bases, J lost 2 bases, and 11 bases lay in between. This CDR3 has 14 amino acids. The CDR3 reads CASSPPAGNYGYTF. Here the CDR3 DNA reads TGCGCCAGCAGCCCGCCAGCAGGAAACTATGGCTACACCTTC.

This chain joins TRBV6-6 and TRBJ2-3, with a tentative D call TRBD2 (6 bases). The V gene's germline CDR1 is MNHNY and CDR2 SVGAGI (reference sequence). This CDR3 is built from 15 residues. V lost 6 bases and J lost 5, with 18 bases in between. The CDR3 reads CASRTKGAGKDTQYF. The CDR3 DNA sequence: TGTGCCAGCAGAACGAAAGGGGCGGGGAAAGATACGCAGTATTTT.

The chain couples TRBV20-1 to TRBJ2-4; D is perhaps TRBD2 (5 bases). CDR1 is DFQATT, CDR2 SNEGSKA, per germline (reference sequence). The CDR3 totals 11 residues. V gave up 6 bases and J gave up 6 bases, with 9 bases separating them. The CDR3 is CSATRGNIQYF. The CDR3 DNA is TGCAGTGCCACACGGGGAAACATTCAGTACTTC.

This clone was seen a handful of times. The V call is TRBV5-4, the J call TRBJ1-1, with 10 bases that match TRBD1. Germline CDR1 is SGHNT and CDR2 is YYREEE (reference sequence). The CDR3 extends over 15 amino acids. V shed 1 base and J 5 bases; nucleotides not matched to a gene: 5. The CDR3 sequence is CASSLSRTGGTEAFF. The CDR3 DNA is TGTGCCAGCAGCTTGAGCCGGACAGGGGGGACTGAAGCTTTCTTT.

V is TRBV19 and J is TRBJ2-3; D remains unclear. Germline V lookup: CDR1 LNHDA, CDR2 SQIVND (reference sequence). This CDR3 has 13 amino acids. The V and J ends lost 6 bases and 0 bases respectively, with 7 bases between them. CDR3 amino acids: CASSVQSTDTQYF. The CDR3 DNA follows: TGTGCCAGTAGCGTGCAGAGCACAGATACGCAGTATTTT.

This sequence joins TRBV6-6 and TRBJ2-1; 13 bases map to TRBD2. Germline assignment: CDR1 MNHNY and CDR2 SVGAGI (reference sequence). Trimming cost V 5 bases and J 4 bases; bases outside gene matches: 5. The CDR3 totals 16 residues. The CDR3 is CASSSVTSGGYNEQFF. CDR3 nucleotide sequence: TGTGCCAGCAGTAGCGTGACTAGCGGGGGGTACAATGAGCAGTTCTTC.

The chain employs TRBV2 and TRBJ1-3, with D uncertain. V was cut by 7 bases and J by 0 bases, with 10 bases left in between. The germline CDR1 and CDR2 sequences are SNHLY and FYNNEI. This CDR3 is built from 14 residues. The CDR3: CASTPTVSGNTIYF. CDR3 bases: TGTGCCAGCACTCCTACAGTCTCTGGAAACACCATATATTTT.

The CDR3 reads CASSDSKGQDATSGNTIYF. The CDR3 nucleotides read TGTGCCAGCAGTGACTCGAAGGGACAGGATGCAACCTCTGGAAACACCATATATTTT. The J gene is TRBJ1-3, the V gene TRBV6-4; 8 positions agree with TRBD1. CDR3 size: 19 residues. The J segment lost 0 bases and the V segment lost 0 bases, leaving 10 bases of the junction unmatched. CDR1 and CDR2 from the germline V gene are MRHNA and SNTAGT.

This sequence joins TRBV7-9 and TRBJ1-6, with TRBD1 as a possible D gene (6 bases). V was trimmed by 5 bases and J by 8 bases, leaving 16 bases between them. Germline V gene lookup returns CDR1 SEHNR and CDR2 FQNEAQ (reference sequence). The CDR3 extends over 15 amino acids. The CDR3 spells CASSLMDSTDSPLHF. The CDR3 nucleotides read TGTGCCAGCAGCCTGATGGACAGTACGGATTCACCCCTCCACTTT.

The chain is built from TRBV5-5 and TRBJ2-3, with 14 bases that match TRBD2. Germline lookup yields CDR1 SGHKS and CDR2 YYEKEE (reference sequence). V shed 0 bases and J 4 bases; nucleotides not matched to a gene: 4. The CDR3 consists of 17 residues. CDR3 bases: TGTGCCAGCAGCTTGGTTGGGACTAGCGGGGGAGCAGATACGCAGTATTTT. Translation gives CASSLVGTSGGADTQYF.

This clone appeared once. V gene TRBV5-4 combines with J gene TRBJ2-3, with 9 bases fitting TRBD2. V lost 3 bases, J lost 0 bases, and 8 bases stayed unmatched. The CDR3 consists of 17 residues. Germline CDR1 is SGHNT and CDR2 is YYREEE (reference sequence). The CDR3 here is CASSYDLRGGSTDTQYF. The CDR3 DNA is TGTGCCAGCAGCTACGATCTGCGGGGGGGCAGCACAGATACGCAGTATTTT.

The chain employs TRBV6-5 and TRBJ1-1; 9 bases map to TRBD1. CDR3 length: 12 residues. V lost 10 bases, J lost 5 bases, and 5 bases stayed unmatched. Per germline, CDR1 MNHEY and CDR2 SVGAGI. CDR3 DNA sequence: TGTGCCACGCGGGGACAGGGTACTGAAGCTTTCTTT. This sequence encodes CATRGQGTEAFF.

The chain links TRBV10-3 to TRBJ1-5; TRBD1 might be the D (5 bases). Germline CDR1 ENHRY, CDR2 SYGVKD. CDR3 size: 14 residues. The germline V and J ends were trimmed by 10 bases and 5 bases, with 18 bases remaining between them. This CDR3 is CATRGGGSYQPQHF. Here the CDR3 DNA reads TGTGCCACTAGGGGTGGAGGGTCTTATCAGCCCCAGCATTTT.

This rearrangement joins TRBV27 to TRBJ1-1; no definite D call. The CDR3 has 12 amino acids. CDR1 and CDR2 (germline): MNHEY, SMNVEV (reference sequence). The V end lost 3 bases, the J end lost 7 bases, and 9 bases lay between the germline ends. This chain's CDR3 is CASSLVRGEAFF. The CDR3 coding sequence is TGTGCCAGCAGTTTGGTCCGAGGTGAAGCTTTCTTT.

This chain joins TRBV4-3 and TRBJ1-2; 8 positions agree with TRBD1. V dropped 0 bases and J dropped 8; count of bases not matched to a gene: 5. Germline CDR1 is LGHNA and CDR2 is YSLEER. This CDR3 has 14 residues. In DNA, the CDR3 is TGCGCCAGCAGCCAAGAAGCAGGGGGCGGCGGCTACACCTTC. This gives the protein CASSQEAGGGGYTF.

The chain recombines TRBV18 with TRBJ2-5; 11 bases fit TRBD1. The junction had 9 bases not matched to a gene; V was cut back by 2 bases and J by 4 bases. Looked up from germline, CDR1 is KGHSH and CDR2 is LQKENI. The CDR3 loop spans 17 amino acids. CDR3 in amino acids: CASSPSGTGGIGETQYF. CDR3 bases: TGTGCCAGCTCACCATCCGGGACAGGGGGAATCGGAGAGACCCAGTACTTC.

The chain recombines TRBV7-7 with TRBJ2-2; TRBD2 aligns across 13 bases. This CDR3 region has 18 residues. CDR1 SSHAT and CDR2 FNYEAQ come from the germline V gene (reference sequence). Germline trimming cut 5 bases from V and 4 bases from J; bases unmatched to any gene: 10. In DNA, the CDR3 is TGTGCCAGCAGCCCACTAGCGGGGGGGCTCTTAGGCACCGGGGAGCTGTTTTTT. Protein sequence: CASSPLAGGLLGTGELFF.

The chain links TRBV4-3 to TRBJ2-3, with D unclear. The CDR3 has 16 residues. The germline V gene encodes CDR1 LGHNA and CDR2 YSLEER. Trimming shortened V by 0 bases and J by 1 base, and 11 bases separated the two germline ends. The CDR3 loop reads CASSQEHTSRTDTQYF. DNA for the CDR3: TGCGCCAGCAGCCAAGAGCACACCTCCCGCACAGATACGCAGTATTTT.

The J gene is TRBJ2-3, the V gene TRBV4-3; TRBD2 might be the D (5 bases). The CDR3 is 15 residues long. Trimming took 1 base from V and 3 from J, leaving 11 bases between them. Germline CDR1 and CDR2: LGHNA and YSLEER. Written as DNA, the CDR3 is TGCGCCAGCAGCCAAGTCGGGGTCTGGACAGATACGCAGTATTTT. Protein sequence: CASSQVGVWTDTQYF.

The gene calls are TRBV5-1 and TRBJ2-3; TRBD1 aligns across 11 bases. The CDR3 contains 15 residues. Germline V gives CDR1 SGHRS, CDR2 YFSETQ. Losses at the gene ends were 8 bases for V and 6 bases for J; bases not matched to a gene: 11. The CDR3 bases are TGCGCCAGTAGTCACCGGGACAGGGGGTATGATACGCAGTATTTT. Encoded protein: CASSHRDRGYDTQYF.

The rearrangement joins TRBV6-1 to TRBJ1-2, with D hard to call. Germline loops: CDR1 MNHNS, CDR2 SASEGT. This CDR3 has 13 amino acids. Trimming took 10 bases from V and 4 from J, leaving 16 bases between them. Here the CDR3 DNA reads TGTGCCACCCTTGGGGAGACACTCTATGGCTACACCTTC. Translating it yields CATLGETLYGYTF.

The chain has TRBV29-1 and TRBJ2-1; maybe TRBD2 (5 bases). The CDR3 contains 11 residues. In germline, CDR1 is SQVTM, CDR2 ANQGSEA. Trimming stripped 4 bases from V and 7 bases from J, with 8 bases between. The CDR3 DNA follows: TGCAGCGTTGCGGGGAAGAATGAGCAGTTCTTC. Its protein is CSVAGKNEQFF.

The V gene is TRBV6-1, the J gene TRBJ1-1; no definite D call. Germline assignment: CDR1 MNHNS and CDR2 SASEGT. V was pared by 2 bases and J by 4 bases, with 5 bases between. There are 12 residues in the CDR3. CDR3 nucleotide sequence: TGTGCCAGCAGTGAACAGTTCACTGAAGCTTTCTTT. Residues: CASSEQFTEAFF.

This chain uses TRBV11-3 with TRBJ2-5; tentatively, D is TRBD2 (5 bases). Trimming cost V 1 base and J 3 bases, with 15 bases left between them. The CDR3 has 16 residues. Looked up from germline, CDR1 is SGHNT and CDR2 is YENEEA. In nucleotides, the CDR3 is TGTGCCAGCAGCTTAGGAATCGGACTGGTCGAAGAGACCCAGTACTTC. This sequence encodes CASSLGIGLVEETQYF.

About this clone itself: Additional DNA sequences in this sample encode the identical CDR3. This chain uses TRBV18 with TRBJ1-2, with 8 bases identical to TRBD1. The CDR3 spans 13 residues. Germline loops: CDR1 KGHSH, CDR2 LQKENI. V gave up 3 bases and J gave up 6 bases; unmatched junction bases: 3. CDR3 amino acids: CASSPGQGDGYTF. The DNA for the CDR3 is TGTGCCAGCTCACCCGGACAGGGTGATGGCTACACCTTC.

The genes are TRBV11-2 and TRBJ2-1, with 8 nucleotides matching TRBD1. Per the germline V gene, CDR1 is SGHAT and CDR2 is FQNNGV. The CDR3 sequence is 16 residues long. With 5 bases clipped from V and 2 bases from J, the junction kept 8 bases outside the gene matches. CDR3 in DNA: TGTGCCAGCAGCGCCACCGGCAGGGGGCCCTACAATGAGCAGTTCTTC. This sequence encodes CASSATGRGPYNEQFF.

This chain joins TRBV5-6 and TRBJ1-5, with D unclear. CDR1 SGHDT and CDR2 YYEEEE come from the germline V gene. The CDR3 is 12 residues long. The ends were cut back, 0 bases at V and 9 bases at J, with 7 bases in the middle. CDR3 residues: CASSLDRGPQHF. In DNA form, the CDR3 reads TGTGCCAGCAGCTTGGATCGGGGGCCCCAGCATTTT.

The V and J genes are TRBV29-1 and TRBJ2-1; D is possibly TRBD2 (6 bases). Looked up from germline, CDR1 is SQVTM and CDR2 is ANQGSEA. Trimming pared 7 bases from V and 7 bases from J, leaving 20 bases between. The CDR3 consists of 14 residues. The CDR3 region is CSGLDTGTRNEQFF. The CDR3 DNA reads as TGCAGCGGACTCGACACCGGGACTCGAAATGAGCAGTTCTTC.

J is TRBJ2-3 and V is TRBV18; TRBD2 agrees at 8 bases. Germline values: CDR1 KGHSH, CDR2 LQKENI. This CDR3 contains 17 residues. Trimming took 3 bases from V and 8 from J; bases not matched to a gene: 16. CDR3 nucleotide sequence: TGTGCCAGCTCACCGACGCTAGCGGGTACCCAAATTAGTACGCAGTATTTT. It encodes CASSPTLAGTQISTQYF. The complete variable domain, with remaining parts taken from reference TRBV18 and TRBJ2-3, reads NAGVMQNPRHLVRRRGQEARLRCSPMKGHSHVYWYRQLPEEGLKFMVYLQKENIIDESGMPKERFSAEFPKEGPSILRIQQVVRGDSAAYFCASSPTLAGTQISTQYFGPGTRLTVL.